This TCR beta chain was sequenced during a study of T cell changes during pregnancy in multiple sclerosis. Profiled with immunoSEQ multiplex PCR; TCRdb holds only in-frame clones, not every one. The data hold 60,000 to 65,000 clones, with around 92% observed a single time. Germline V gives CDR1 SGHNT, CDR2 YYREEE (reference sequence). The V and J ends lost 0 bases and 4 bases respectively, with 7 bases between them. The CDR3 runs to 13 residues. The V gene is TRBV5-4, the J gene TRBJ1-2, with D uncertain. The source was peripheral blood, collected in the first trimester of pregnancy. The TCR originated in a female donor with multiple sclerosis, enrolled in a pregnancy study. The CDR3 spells CASSLASVYGYTF. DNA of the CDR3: TGTGCCAGCAGCTTGGCCAGCGTCTATGGCTACACCTTC.